One sample yielded the 14 T cell receptor beta chains listed below, sequenced in a study of chemoradiotherapy in HPV16-positive cancers. Sequencing was performed with immunoSEQ multiplex PCR; in TCRdb, only in-frame clones are kept and a portion is missing. Among around 5,600 clones listed, about 69% were seen once. Sequenced here: tumor tissue, sampled from a patient who underwent chemoradiotherapy. Every receptor here comes from a human donor with HPV-associated anogenital cancer.

The chain links TRBV19 to TRBJ1-1; perhaps TRBD1 as D (5 bases). In germline, CDR1 is LNHDA, CDR2 SQIVND (reference sequence). The CDR3 has 12 amino acids. Deletions cut 3 bases from V and 6 bases from J, with 8 bases between. The CDR3 protein is CASSIGGAEAFF. The CDR3 DNA sequence: TGTGCCAGTAGTATTGGAGGGGCTGAAGCTTTCTTT.

The chain recombines TRBV11-3 with TRBJ2-1; 12 nucleotides agree with TRBD2. V dropped 3 bases and J dropped 2; count of bases not matched to a gene: 2. Germline V gene data show CDR1 as SGHNT and CDR2 as YENEEA. CDR3 size: 16 residues. For the CDR3, the DNA is TGTGCCAGCAGCTTGTCTAGCGGGAGGGCCTACAATGAGCAGTTCTTC. As protein: CASSLSSGRAYNEQFF.

The CDR3 protein is CASRTSGSEKTQYF. CDR3 in DNA: TGTGCCTCCCGGACTAGCGGGAGTGAGAAGACCCAGTACTTC. V usage is TRBV19 and J usage is TRBJ2-5; 13 bases line up with TRBD2. V dropped 11 bases and J dropped 6; count of bases not matched to a gene: 9. Looked up from germline, CDR1 is LNHDA and CDR2 is SQIVND (reference sequence). This CDR3 is built from 14 residues. The full variable domain, in which reference TRBV19 and TRBJ2-5 provide the parts outside the CDR3, is DGGITQSPKYLFRKEGQNVTLSCEQNLNHDAMYWYRQDPGQGLRLIYYSQIVNDFQKGDIAEGYSVSREKKESFPLTVTSAQKNPTAFYLCASRTSGSEKTQYFGPGTRLLVL.

The chain employs TRBV6-1 and TRBJ2-2; 8 bases line up with TRBD2. The V segment lost 6 bases and the J segment 4 bases; nucleotides outside the gene matches: 7. CDR1 is MNHNS and CDR2 is SASEGT in the germline V gene. CDR3 size: 15 residues. In nucleotides, the CDR3 is TGTGCCAGCAGGATTCGGACTAGCCCCACCGGGGAGCTGTTTTTT. This codes for CASRIRTSPTGELFF.

The chain recombines TRBV27 with TRBJ1-1, with TRBD1 matching over 8 bases. Germline V gene data show CDR1 as MNHEY and CDR2 as SMNVEV (reference sequence). Losses at the gene ends were 6 bases for V and 5 bases for J; bases not matched to a gene: 11. The CDR3 is made up of 15 amino acids. CDR3 residues: CASRTQGAGGTEAFF. The CDR3 DNA follows: TGTGCCAGCAGGACCCAGGGGGCGGGAGGAACTGAAGCTTTCTTT.

This clone was detected only once. A junction boundary mismatches the germline segment, possibly from a read error. This sequence joins TRBV7-7 and TRBJ2-5; D perhaps matches TRBD1 (7 bases). The length of the CDR3 is 14 residues. Germline loops: CDR1 SSHAT, CDR2 FNYEAQ (reference sequence). The CDR3 bases are TGTGCTAGCAGTTACAGGGGAGGAGGAGAGACCCAGTACTTC. Protein: CASSYRGGGETQYF.

V and J are TRBV5-4 and TRBJ1-1, with 9 bases matching TRBD1. The germline V gene encodes CDR1 SGHNT and CDR2 YYREEE (reference sequence). This CDR3 region has 17 residues. V was pared by 4 bases and J by 1 base, with 11 bases of the junction left unmatched. The chain's CDR3 is CASSARGTGSTNTEAFF. The CDR3 bases are TGTGCCAGCAGCGCAAGAGGGACAGGGTCCACGAACACTGAAGCTTTCTTT.

V and J are TRBV21-1 and TRBJ2-7; the table's D call, TRBD2, was not checked against the DNA. TRBV21-1 counts as a pseudogene. The CDR3 has 15 amino acids. The CDR3 DNA is TGTGCCAGCAGCAAAGAGCGGGAGGGCCCCTACGAGCAGTACTTC. It codes for CASSKEREGPYEQYF.

The rearrangement links TRBV10-3 to TRBJ2-5; a possible D gene is TRBD2 (5 bases). The J call may be wrong; the DNA end is better matched by TRBJ2-7. The germline gives CDR1 ENHRY, CDR2 SYGVKD. This CDR3 has 14 amino acids. CDR3 sequence reads: CAIKPQGSSYEQYF. The DNA for the CDR3 is TGTGCCATTAAGCCACAAGGGAGCTCCTACGAGCAGTACTTC.

The chain links TRBV15 to TRBJ1-4, with no clear D. Trimming removed 5 bases from V and 4 bases from J, with 8 bases in between. CDR1 and CDR2 (germline): LNHNV, YYDKDF (reference sequence). The CDR3 runs to 13 residues. CDR3 residues: CATSGRINEKLFF. As DNA, the CDR3 is TGTGCCACCAGCGGTAGGATTAATGAAAAACTGTTTTTT. Full variable domain (remainder filled in from reference TRBV15 and TRBJ1-4): DAMVIQNPRYQVTQFGKPVTLSCSQTLNHNVMYWYQQKSSQAPKLLFHYYDKDFNNEADTPDNFQSRRPNTSFCFLDIRSPGLGDTAMYLCATSGRINEKLFFGSGTQLSVL.

The V call is TRBV6-1, the J call TRBJ2-7, with TRBD2 matching over 14 bases. V was pared by 2 bases and J by 3 bases, with 9 bases of the junction left unmatched. The germline CDR1 and CDR2 sequences are MNHNS and SASEGT. This CDR3 spans 18 amino acids. For the CDR3, the DNA is TGTGCCAGCAGTGAACGGGGACTAGCGGGAGAGTGGAACTACGAGCAGTACTTC. This sequence encodes CASSERGLAGEWNYEQYF.

This clone is large in the sample. CDR3 DNA sequence: TGTGCCAGCAGTAGGACTCGGGGGTTTGGAAACACCATATATTTT. Translated: CASSRTRGFGNTIYF. V is TRBV6-5 and J is TRBJ1-3; maybe TRBD1 (5 bases). V dropped 5 bases and J dropped 3 bases, with 14 bases sitting between them. Germline CDR1 MNHEY, CDR2 SVGAGI. This CDR3 is 15 amino acids long.

This sequence joins TRBV4-1 and TRBJ2-7; 11 bases align to TRBD2. The CDR3 contains 15 residues. Germline V gene sequence: CDR1 MGHRA, CDR2 YSYEKL. V lost 2 bases, J lost 3 bases, and 3 bases stayed unmatched. Here the CDR3 DNA reads TGCGCCAGCAGCCAAAGACTAGCGGGGCTCTACGAGCAGTACTTC. It translates to CASSQRLAGLYEQYF.

This chain links TRBV18 with TRBJ2-5, with 8 bases fitting TRBD1. Germline values: CDR1 KGHSH, CDR2 LQKENI. With V trimmed by 2 bases and J by 2 bases, 4 bases remained unmatched. CDR3 length: 15 amino acids. This chain's CDR3 is CASSPSGDRQETQYF. The CDR3 DNA follows: TGTGCCAGCTCACCAAGTGGGGACAGGCAAGAGACCCAGTACTTC.